These T cell receptor beta chains were read from a single sample in a study of cytomegalovirus exposure and HLA in healthy donors. Generated by immunoSEQ multiplex PCR, the TCRdb table keeps only in-frame clones and is missing some. The data contain about 96,000 clones, 65% to 85% of them singletons. The sample comprised PBMCs. Receptors originate from a young man in good health and CMV-seronegative. CDR3s include the opening cysteine and the closing phenylalanine or tryptophan. The D gene is left open where the match is weak. Only part of the rows carry a size: once, few, many, or a class if the clone is expanded.

v_gene	abundance	j_gene	d_gene	CDR3nt	CDR3aa
TRBV2	few	TRBJ2-4	TRBD2	TGTGCCAGCAGGAAGGCTAGCGGGGGAGGGAACATTCAGTACTTC	CASRKASGGGNIQYF
TRBV19	once	TRBJ2-7	TRBD2	TGTGCCAGTAGCCAACCGGGACTAGCGGGGGCCCGGTACGAGCAGTACTTC	CASSQPGLAGARYEQYF
TRBV2	NA	TRBJ1-5	NA	TGTGCCAGCAGTCCTCAGGGGTTTAGCAATCAGCCCCAGCATTTT	CASSPQGFSNQPQHF
TRBV19	NA	TRBJ1-1	NA	TGTGCCAGTAGTATCTTAGGCGGGGACACTGAAGCTTTCTTT	CASSILGGDTEAFF
TRBV14	NA	TRBJ2-1	NA	TGTGCCAGCAGCCAAGTACTCGCGGTCTCCTACAATGAGCAGTTCTTC	CASSQVLAVSYNEQFF
TRBV27	once	TRBJ1-4	NA	TGTGCCAGCAGTTTAGGGCAGGGGTGGGAAAAACTGTTTTTT	CASSLGQGWEKLFF
TRBV7-9	NA	TRBJ2-7	NA	TGTGCCAGCAGCCCCAGGGGAGAGCAGTACTTC	CASSPRGEQYF
TRBV14	few	TRBJ1-1	NA	TGTGCCAGCAGCCAACATGGTGACAGCACTGAAGCTTTCTTT	CASSQHGDSTEAFF
TRBV19	few	TRBJ1-5	NA	TGTGCCAGTAGTCCAGGGTCCAATCAGCCCCAGCATTTT	CASSPGSNQPQHF
TRBV18	NA	TRBJ1-1	NA	TGTGCCAGCTCACCAGATACAGTGGAGAACACTGAAGCTTTCTTT	CASSPDTVENTEAFF
TRBV15	NA	TRBJ2-5	NA	TGTGCCACCAGCAGAGCTCAGGCTAAGGGGGTGGGGAGCCAAGAGACCCAGTACTTC	CATSRAQAKGVGSQETQYF
TRBV16	NA	TRBJ2-7	NA	TGTGCCAGCAGCCAACCGGACAAGAGCCCCTACGAGCAGTACTTC	CASSQPDKSPYEQYF
TRBV11-2	few	TRBJ2-7	NA	TGTGCCAGCAGCCCAGGTCAAACCTACGAGCAGTACTTC	CASSPGQTYEQYF
TRBV6-6	few	TRBJ2-5	NA	TGTGCCAGCAGGAGGGACACCCCAGAGACCCAGTACTTC	CASRRDTPETQYF
TRBV19	once	TRBJ2-1	TRBD2	TGTGCCAGTACCCAAGGCGGGGGGCAGAATGAGCAGTTCTTC	CASTQGGGQNEQFF
TRBV28	once	TRBJ2-6	NA	TGTGCCAGCAGTCCATTCTCTGGGGCCAACGTCCTGACTTTC	CASSPFSGANVLTF
TRBV19	NA	TRBJ2-1	TRBD2	TGTGCCAGTAGTATCCTACGGGGGGTAGCGGGCTCTTACAATGAGCAGTTCTTC	CASSILRGVAGSYNEQFF
TRBV6-5	NA	TRBJ1-1	TRBD1	TGTGCCAGCAGTTACTCTACTGGGGGACAGGGCTTTGAAGCTTTCTTT	CASSYSTGGQGFEAFF
TRBV7-9	NA	TRBJ1-2	TRBD1	TGTGCCAGCAGCTTAGCGGAACCGGGACAGGGGCTCTATGGCTACACCTTC	CASSLAEPGQGLYGYTF
TRBV2	NA	TRBJ1-5	NA	TGTGCCAGCAGTGAAACAGGGTTAGGGAATCAGCCCCAGCATTTT	CASSETGLGNQPQHF
TRBV6-6	NA	TRBJ1-5	TRBD1	TGTGCCAGCAGGGGACAGGGGGTAGGGAGCAATCAGCCCCAGCATTTT	CASRGQGVGSNQPQHF
TRBV7-3	few	TRBJ2-1	NA	TGTGCCAGCAGCCCCTCCTACAGGGCGGCTATCAATGAGCAGTTCTTC	CASSPSYRAAINEQFF
TRBV7-3	NA	TRBJ1-6	TRBD1	TGTGCCAGCAGCCTGGGACAGGTTAATTCACCCCTCCACTTT	CASSLGQVNSPLHF
TRBV29-1	NA	TRBJ1-1	NA	TGCAGCGTTGAAGACACAGAGGGCACTGAAGCTTTCTTT	CSVEDTEGTEAFF
TRBV2	NA	TRBJ1-6	TRBD1	TGTGCCAGCAGTGAAGTGACAGGGGGCCATAATTCACCCCTCCACTTT	CASSEVTGGHNSPLHF
TRBV20-1	NA	TRBJ2-7	NA	TGCAGTGCTCAACTTAGGGGCGAGCAGTACTTC	CSAQLRGEQYF
TRBV23-1	NA	TRBJ1-6	NA	TGCGCCAGCAGTCACGGGGTTTCCTATAATTCACCCCTCCACTTT	CASSHGVSYNSPLHF
TRBV9	NA	TRBJ2-3	TRBD1	TGTGCCAGCAGCTTAAGGACAGGGGGTCCAGATACGCAGTATTTT	CASSLRTGGPDTQYF
TRBV7-9	NA	TRBJ1-1	TRBD1	TGTGCCAGCAGCTTATATTATCGGACAGGGGAAACCATGAACACTGAAGCTTTCTTT	CASSLYYRTGETMNTEAFF
TRBV2	NA	TRBJ2-3	NA	TGTGCCAGCACAGGCCTCCGCAGCACAGATACGCAGTATTTT	CASTGLRSTDTQYF
TRBV19	NA	TRBJ1-2	NA	TGTGCCAGTAGTAGGCAGGGAACCTATGGCTACACCTTC	CASSRQGTYGYTF
TRBV7-8	once	TRBJ1-1	TRBD1	TGTGCCAGCAGCTTGACAGGGGCAGAAGCTTTCTTT	CASSLTGAEAFF
TRBV19	NA	TRBJ1-1	NA	TGTGCCAGTAGTGTCGACTTTATGAACACTGAAGCTTTCTTT	CASSVDFMNTEAFF
TRBV7-6	NA	TRBJ2-1	NA	TGTGCCAGCAGCTTAGGGGGCCCCAATGAGCGGCAGTTCTTC	CASSLGGPNERQFF
TRBV19	NA	TRBJ1-3	NA	TGTGCCAGTAGTAGTTACAGGGCACCCTCTGGAAACACCATATATTTT	CASSSYRAPSGNTIYF
TRBV4-3	NA	TRBJ1-4	NA	TGCGCCAGCAGTAGGGGCAGGGGTAATGAAAAACTGTTTTTT	CASSRGRGNEKLFF
TRBV5-6	NA	TRBJ2-7	NA	TGTGCCAGCAGCCAGTCCGGGTCCTCCTACGAGCAGTACTTC	CASSQSGSSYEQYF
TRBV5-6	NA	TRBJ1-5	NA	TGTGCCAGCCGATATCGGGGGTTCTATCAGCCCCAGCATTTT	CASRYRGFYQPQHF
TRBV18	NA	TRBJ2-7	TRBD1	TGTGCCAGCTCACCAGGGACAGCCGCCTACGAGCAGTACTTC	CASSPGTAAYEQYF
TRBV30	few	TRBJ1-6	TRBD1	TGTGCCTGGAGTTCGACAGGGGGAAGTTCACCCCTCCACTTT	CAWSSTGGSSPLHF
TRBV6-5	NA	TRBJ1-1	TRBD1	TGTGCCAGCAGTTACGGACAGGGGCACATGAACACTGAAGCTTTCTTT	CASSYGQGHMNTEAFF
TRBV2	few	TRBJ1-5	TRBD1	TGTGCCAGCAGTGCGGAGGGGGCGGAAAATCAGCCCCAGCATTTT	CASSAEGAENQPQHF
TRBV4-1	once	TRBJ1-1	NA	TGCGCCAGCAGCCAGTCGGGATCCACTGAAGCTTTCTTT	CASSQSGSTEAFF
TRBV4-1	NA	TRBJ2-2	NA	TGCGCCAGCAGAGGAGGAAACACCGGGGAGCTGTTTTTT	CASRGGNTGELFF
TRBV19	NA	TRBJ1-6	NA	TGTGCCAGTAGTGCCGGGAACAATTCACCCCTCCACTTT	CASSAGNNSPLHF
TRBV9	NA	TRBJ1-1	NA	TGTGCCAGCAGCGTAGGGACAGCTTCCAACACTGAAGCTTTCTTT	CASSVGTASNTEAFF
TRBV10-1	NA	TRBJ2-3	NA	TGCGCCAGCAGTGATGACAGGAGCACAGATACGCAGTATTTT	CASSDDRSTDTQYF
TRBV7-8	NA	TRBJ1-2	NA	TGTGCCAGCAACCTTAACGGGAATCAGAACTATGGCTACACCTTC	CASNLNGNQNYGYTF
TRBV9	few	TRBJ1-6	NA	TGTGCCAGCAGCGCTGCCCTGTGGGGGGTTGATTCACCCCTCCACTTT	CASSAALWGVDSPLHF
TRBV14	NA	TRBJ1-1	NA	TGTGCCAGCAGCCTAAAACTTGGGGGCTCTGAAGCTTTCTTT	CASSLKLGGSEAFF
TRBV4-2	NA	TRBJ1-1	NA	TGTGCCAGCAGCCCCGAGACGGACAGACGTGAAGCTTTCTTT	CASSPETDRREAFF
TRBV30	NA	TRBJ2-1	TRBD2	TGTGCCTGGAGTTTCGGGGGGGACCTCATGCGGTTCTTC	CAWSFGGDLMRFF